A selection of T cell receptor beta chains follows, all from one sample in a study of blood T cell repertoires in COVID-19. TCRdb keeps only in-frame clones here, not all; method: immunoSEQ multiplex PCR. This table holds 250,000 to 300,000 clones, 70% to 90% found once. The sample comprised peripheral blood. The source is a man aged 60-69 years who had recovered from COVID-19. CDR3s include the opening cysteine and the closing phenylalanine or tryptophan. Fields, in order: clone size, J gene, V gene, D gene, CDR3 DNA, CDR3 protein. The D gene is left open where the match is weak. A clone size is listed for some rows: how often the clone was seen (once, few, many), or a class if it is expanded.

NA	TRBJ2-1	TRBV5-3	TRBD2	TGTGCCAGAAGACATTCTAGCGGGAATAACAATGAGCAGTTCTTC	CARRHSSGNNNEQFF
NA	TRBJ1-3	TRBV5-6	TRBD1	TGTGCCAGCAGCATCAGGGGGCCTGGAAACACCATATATTTT	CASSIRGPGNTIYF
NA	TRBJ2-3	TRBV29-1	TRBD2	TGCAGCGTTGCGGCGGGAGGGCCGGTAGATACGCAGTATTTT	CSVAAGGPVDTQYF
NA	TRBJ1-5	TRBV15	TRBD1	TGTGCCACCAGCAGCCTCTCGGACAGGGTTGGTTCTTATCAGCCCCAGCATTTT	CATSSLSDRVGSYQPQHF
NA	TRBJ2-2	TRBV5-4	NA	TGTGCCAGCAGCTTGTTGGAGGTCGGGGAGCTGTTTTTT	CASSLLEVGELFF
NA	TRBJ2-6	TRBV5-1	TRBD1	TGCGCCAGCAGCTCCACAGGGGCTGGGGCCAACGTCCTGACTTTC	CASSSTGAGANVLTF
NA	TRBJ1-2	TRBV6-5	NA	TGTGCCAGCACCAAGGACATGAATAACTATGGCTACACCTTC	CASTKDMNNYGYTF
NA	TRBJ2-5	TRBV19	TRBD1	TGTGCCAGTAGTATACAGGGACAGGGTTCAGGGGAGACCCAGTACTTC	CASSIQGQGSGETQYF
few	TRBJ1-6	TRBV28	TRBD1	TGTGCCAGCAGGCCGGCAGGGGGCTCCTATAATTCACCCCTCCACTTT	CASRPAGGSYNSPLHF
NA	TRBJ2-7	TRBV9	TRBD2	TGTGCCAGCAGCGTAGGCCACTTAAGCGGGAGTATCTACGAGCAGTACTTC	CASSVGHLSGSIYEQYF
NA	TRBJ1-5	TRBV18	TRBD1	TGTGCCAGCTCACTCGGACAGGGACTGCAGCCCCAGCATTTT	CASSLGQGLQPQHF
NA	TRBJ2-5	TRBV12-3/TRBV12-4	NA	TGTGCCAGCAGTTTACAGAACGTGGCCCAGTACTTC	CASSLQNVAQYF
NA	TRBJ1-6	TRBV10-1	NA	TGCGCCAGCAGCGAAGAGCACGGGGACTCGAGTTCACCCCTCCACTTT	CASSEEHGDSSSPLHF
many	TRBJ1-2	TRBV19	NA	TGTGCCAGTAACACCCCCGAGAGGGCGGGTGGCTACACCTTC	CASNTPERAGGYTF
NA	TRBJ2-5	TRBV11-3	TRBD1	TGTGCCAGCAGCCCACGGACAGGGGGCACGAGGGAGACCCAGTACTTC	CASSPRTGGTRETQYF
NA	TRBJ2-3	TRBV11-2	TRBD1	TGTGCCAGCAGCTTAAGGGACAGGGTGTCAGATACGCAGTATTTT	CASSLRDRVSDTQYF
NA	TRBJ2-3	TRBV18	NA	TGTGCCAGCTCACCCGGGGACTATACGCAGTATTTT	CASSPGDYTQYF
NA	TRBJ2-1	TRBV6-5	TRBD2	TGTGCCAGCAGTAGGACCGGGACTAGCGGCAATGAGCAGTTCTTC	CASSRTGTSGNEQFF
once	TRBJ1-2	TRBV10-3	NA	TGTGCCATCAGTGAGCCGGGACAACAATTCTATGGCTACACCTTC	CAISEPGQQFYGYTF
NA	TRBJ1-6	TRBV6-5	NA	TGTGCCAGCAGTTACGGGGGCCCTCGGTCACCCCTCCACTTT	CASSYGGPRSPLHF
NA	TRBJ2-7	TRBV27	NA	TGTGCCAGCAGTTTAATATCGGGGGACGAGCAGTACTTC	CASSLISGDEQYF
NA	TRBJ2-5	TRBV29-1	TRBD1	TGCAGCGTTGAGGCAAACAGGGGCCCGGAGACCCAGTACTTC	CSVEANRGPETQYF
once	TRBJ1-2	TRBV19	TRBD1	TGTGCCAGTAAGGAGTCAGGGGGTAACTATGGCTACACCTTC	CASKESGGNYGYTF
NA	TRBJ1-3	TRBV30	NA	TGTGCCATGATGCGGGGGCTAGGAAACACCATATATTTT	CAMMRGLGNTIYF
NA	TRBJ2-1	TRBV19	TRBD2	TGTGCCAGTAGTAACCCCGGGGGGGTTCGCAATGAGCAGTTCTTC	CASSNPGGVRNEQFF
NA	TRBJ2-1	TRBV7-9	TRBD2	TGTGCCAGCAGCTTGGGACTAGCCTACAATGAGCAGTTCTTC	CASSLGLAYNEQFF
NA	TRBJ2-1	TRBV5-4	TRBD2	TGTGCCAGCTCACGGGGGGGGCCTAGCTCCTACAATGAGCAGTTCTTC	CASSRGGPSSYNEQFF
NA	TRBJ2-5	TRBV18	TRBD2	TGTGCCAGCCTCCTACGAGCGGGGGACCAAGAGACCCAGTACTTC	CASLLRAGDQETQYF
NA	TRBJ2-1	TRBV5-1	TRBD2	TGCGCCAGCAGCACCGGGACTAGCGGGCGAAACAATGAGCAGTTCTTC	CASSTGTSGRNNEQFF
NA	TRBJ1-5	TRBV28	NA	TGTGCCAGCACCCTCGTAAATCAGCCCCAGCATTTT	CASTLVNQPQHF
NA	TRBJ1-6	TRBV6-5	NA	TGTGCCAGCACTCAGTCCTATAATTCACCCCTCCACTTT	CASTQSYNSPLHF
NA	TRBJ2-7	TRBV3-1/TRBV3-2	NA	TGTGCCAGCGGCCCACGGGGCGAGCAGTACTTC	CASGPRGEQYF
NA	TRBJ1-1	TRBV28	TRBD1	TGTGCCAGCAGACTTGGCGGGACAGGGAACACTGAAGCTTTCTTT	CASRLGGTGNTEAFF
NA	TRBJ2-1	TRBV5-1	TRBD2	TGCGCCAGCAGACAACGGGAGGCCGGAAATGAGCAGTTCTTC	CASRQREAGNEQFF
NA	TRBJ1-1	TRBV28	NA	TGTGCCAGCAGGACGGGGGGGACATCGAACACTGAAGCTTTCTTT	CASRTGGTSNTEAFF
NA	TRBJ1-1	TRBV19	NA	TGTGCCAGTAGTCAGACAGTTAGCACCACTGAAGCTTTCTTT	CASSQTVSTTEAFF
NA	TRBJ1-1	TRBV7-9	NA	TGTGCCAGCAGCTTAAGTCGGGGATCGTACACTGAAGCTTTCTTT	CASSLSRGSYTEAFF
NA	TRBJ2-5	TRBV10-3	TRBD1	TGTGCCATCAGTGATGCTAGGGACAGGTATGGAGAGACCCAGTACTTC	CAISDARDRYGETQYF
few	TRBJ2-3	TRBV7-8	TRBD2	TGTGCCAGCAGCCTCGGTAGCGGGCGCACAGATACGCAGTATTTT	CASSLGSGRTDTQYF
NA	TRBJ1-1	TRBV2	NA	TGTGCCAGCAGTGCTGAGCAGGCGGGGGCGGGCACTGAAGCTTTCTTT	CASSAEQAGAGTEAFF
NA	TRBJ2-1	TRBV5-1	NA	TGCGCCAGCAGCTTATACCAGGGGAATGAGCAGTTCTTC	CASSLYQGNEQFF
NA	TRBJ2-7	TRBV14	NA	TGTGCCAGCAGCCATGGTGGCTATTGGCAGCGAGCCTACGAGCAGTACTTC	CASSHGGYWQRAYEQYF
few	TRBJ2-7	TRBV2	TRBD2	TGTGCCAGCAGCGGCGGGAGATACGAGCAGTACTTC	CASSGGRYEQYF
NA	TRBJ2-2	TRBV19	TRBD2	TGTGCCAGTAGTCCCGATAGCGGGGGGGCCGGGGAGCTGTTTTTT	CASSPDSGGAGELFF
NA	TRBJ2-7	TRBV7-9	TRBD1	TGTGCCAGCAGCTACTCCCCGGGACAGGGCCCCTACGAGCAGTACTTC	CASSYSPGQGPYEQYF
NA	TRBJ2-3	TRBV4-1	NA	TGCGCCAGCAGCCAAGCCTACAGGGAATACACAGATACGCAGTATTTT	CASSQAYREYTDTQYF
NA	TRBJ2-5	TRBV6-6	TRBD2	TGTGCCAGCAGCCTTAGCGGGATCGGCCAAGAGACCCAGTACTTC	CASSLSGIGQETQYF
few	TRBJ1-6	TRBV14	NA	TGTGCCAGCTCTGAGGCCGCAGTCTCACCCCTCCACTTT	CASSEAAVSPLHF
NA	TRBJ2-7	TRBV29-1	TRBD1	TGCAGCGCCACCGGAGCCCGGGACAGGGGACTCTACGAGCAGTACTTC	CSATGARDRGLYEQYF
NA	TRBJ1-2	TRBV19	TRBD1	TGTGCCAGTAAGCAGGGGGCGCCTTCCTATGGCTACACCTTC	CASKQGAPSYGYTF
NA	TRBJ2-3	TRBV4-1	NA	TGCGCCAGCAGCCAATATGAGTTCCCAGATACGCAGTATTTT	CASSQYEFPDTQYF
NA	TRBJ2-7	TRBV7-2	NA	TGTGCCAGCAGGAGGGACGGGAGCTCCTACGAGCAGTACTTC	CASRRDGSSYEQYF
NA	TRBJ1-5	TRBV2	TRBD1	TGTGCCAGCAGTAACAGGGGGCTTGGAAATCAGCCCCAGCATTTT	CASSNRGLGNQPQHF